This TCR beta chain was documented in a study of long-term antiretroviral therapy in people with HIV. General study results and limits: In HIV, the repertoires covered a tighter span of CDR3 lengths than in controls. Every time point showed a repertoire led by clones expanded before ART. ART adherence, viral resistance and therapy changes went undocumented.

As concerns this clone: The target antigen is unknown.

The run of the v3.0 immunoSEQ assay was at survey level. Sequenced by immunoSEQ multiplex PCR; TCRdb stores in-frame clones only, minus some. The sample carries around 16,000 clones, over 70% recorded once. J gave up 5 bases and V 6 bases, and 3 bases lay outside the gene matches. CDR3 length: 12 residues. Germline V gives CDR1 ENHRY, CDR2 SYGVKD. This specimen was unsorted PBMCs, taken approximately 1.3 years before starting antiretroviral therapy. The sequence came from a man aged 25-45 years with HIV. The rearrangement joins TRBV10-3 to TRBJ1-1; 7 bases map to TRBD1. The CDR3 is CAIRPGGTEAFF. The CDR3 region has the DNA TGTGCCATCAGGCCAGGGGGTACTGAAGCTTTCTTT.